This TCR beta chain was recovered during a study of T cells in Graves' hyperthyroidism and ophthalmopathy. Findings of the study overall: Model output signaled ophthalmopathy a median roughly 6.5 months ahead of onset.

What was amplified from RNA transcripts were TCR beta CDR3 regions. First-round RT-PCR with HTBI primers amplified the TCR CDR3 region. TCRdb re-analysed the multiplex PCR reads in MiXCR, keeping a single row per CDR3 protein. The sample has roughly 420,000 distinct CDR3 sequences; approximately 15% are singletons. As regards this clonotype: The antigen remains undetermined.

In germline, CDR1 is SEHNR, CDR2 FQNEAQ (reference sequence). The CDR3 totals 16 residues. V lost 5 bases, J lost 3 bases, and 12 bases stayed unmatched. J is TRBJ2-5 and V is TRBV7-9, with 7 bases aligning to TRBD1. The sequence was obtained from a woman between 18 and 29 years old with Graves' hyperthyroidism. The specimen was blood. CDR3 sequence reads: CASSLGDSMGEETQYF. The DNA for the CDR3 is TGTGCCAGCAGCCTCGGGGACAGTATGGGTGAAGAGACCCAGTACTTC. Full variable domain (remainder filled in from reference TRBV7-9 and TRBJ2-5): DTGVSQNPRHKITKRGQNVTFRCDPISEHNRLYWYRQTLGQGPEFLTYFQNEAQLEKSRLLSDRFSAERPKGSFSTLEIQRTEQGDSAMYLCASSLGDSMGEETQYFGPGTRLLVL.